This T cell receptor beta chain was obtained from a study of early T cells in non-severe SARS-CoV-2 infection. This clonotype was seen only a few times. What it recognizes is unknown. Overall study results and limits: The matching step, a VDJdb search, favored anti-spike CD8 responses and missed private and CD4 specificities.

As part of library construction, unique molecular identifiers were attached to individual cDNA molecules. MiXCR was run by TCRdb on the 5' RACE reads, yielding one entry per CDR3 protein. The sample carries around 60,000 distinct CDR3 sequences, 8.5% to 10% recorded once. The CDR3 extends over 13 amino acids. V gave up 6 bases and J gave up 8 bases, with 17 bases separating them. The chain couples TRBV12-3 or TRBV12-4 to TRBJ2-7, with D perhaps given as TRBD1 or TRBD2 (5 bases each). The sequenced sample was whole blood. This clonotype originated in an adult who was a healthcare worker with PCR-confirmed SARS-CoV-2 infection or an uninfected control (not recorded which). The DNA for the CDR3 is TGTGCCAGCAGCCGGGACCGCGCAGGCAAGCAGTACTTC. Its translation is CASSRDRAGKQYF.